Sequencing of this T cell receptor (beta chain) was carried out in a study of PD-L1 blockade in urothelial cancer. Study in general: Blood samples contained a median about 150,000 T cells.

Stated time point: pretreatment peripheral blood. Patients' urothelial carcinoma was locally advanced or metastatic. As regards this clone: Sequence at one end of the junction differs from germline and may be a read error.

Measured with immunoSEQ multiplex PCR; TCRdb has only the in-frame clones, and not every one. The sample includes 70,000 to 75,000 clones, around 83% of them seen just once. Sequencing used PBMCs, obtained around atezolizumab (anti-PD-L1) treatment. This TCR was sampled from a woman in her 70s with urothelial cancer.

CDR3 amino acids: CSARDWAGDFF. The CDR3 DNA reads TGCAGTGCTAGAGATTGGGCAGGGGATTTTTTC. This sequence joins TRBV20-1 and TRBJ2-7, with a weak D call TRBD1 (6 bases). Germline lookup yields CDR1 DFQATT and CDR2 SNEGSKA (reference sequence). The CDR3 runs 11 residues.